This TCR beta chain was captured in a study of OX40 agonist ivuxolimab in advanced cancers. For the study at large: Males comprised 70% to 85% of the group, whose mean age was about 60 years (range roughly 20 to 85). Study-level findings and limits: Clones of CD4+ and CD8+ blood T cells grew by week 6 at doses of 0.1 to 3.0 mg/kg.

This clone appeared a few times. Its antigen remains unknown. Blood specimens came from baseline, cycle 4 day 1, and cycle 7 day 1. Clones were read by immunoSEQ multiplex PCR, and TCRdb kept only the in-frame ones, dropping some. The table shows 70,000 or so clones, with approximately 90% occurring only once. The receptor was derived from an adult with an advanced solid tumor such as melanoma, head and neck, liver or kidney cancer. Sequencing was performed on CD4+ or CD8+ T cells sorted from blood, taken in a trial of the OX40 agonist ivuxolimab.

CDR3 in DNA: TGTGCCAGCAGCCCCCGGACAGGGTATAATTCACCCCTCCACTTT. This sequence encodes CASSPRTGYNSPLHF. The rearrangement uses TRBV7-8 and TRBJ1-6, with TRBD1 matching over 8 bases. The CDR3 runs to 15 residues. Trimming removed 5 bases from V and 4 bases from J; junction bases left unmatched: 4. The germline V gene has CDR1 SGHVS and CDR2 FQNEAQ.